Listed here are 32 T cell receptor beta chains from one sample, sequenced in a study of a mutant IDH1 vaccine in newly diagnosed glioma. The time point was: week 23, last vaccination. Vaccination comprised doses that each held 300 ug of mutant IDH1 20-mer peptide, plus topical imiquimod. Data came from immunoSEQ multiplex PCR; TCRdb stores just in-frame clones and leaves some out. The data contain 65,000 or so clones, 70% to 90% of them singletons. Their antigens remain unidentified. The starting material was PBMCs, obtained from a glioma patient whose treatment included an IDH1 peptide vaccine. Receptors originate from a man aged 30 to 39 with glioma.

The chain recombines TRBV13 with TRBJ1-1, with D hard to call. Between the trimmed V and J ends, which lost 4 bases and 5 bases, there was a span of 20 bases. CDR3 length: 16 residues. The germline V gene encodes CDR1 PRHDT and CDR2 FYEKMQ (reference sequence). CDR3 sequence: CASSSRGRAGRTEAFF. The DNA of the CDR3 is TGTGCCAGCAGCTCTAGAGGGCGGGCAGGACGGACTGAAGCTTTCTTT.

This rearrangement joins TRBV5-6 to TRBJ2-5; 8 nucleotides match TRBD1. The CDR3 contains 15 residues. Trimming at V came to 4 bases and at J to 4 bases, leaving 9 bases not matched to a gene. In germline, CDR1 is SGHDT, CDR2 YYEEEE. The CDR3 DNA is TGTGCCAGCAGCCCGACAGGGGCCAGCACAGAGACCCAGTACTTC. It specifies CASSPTGASTETQYF. The variable domain in full, with the rest retrieved from reference TRBV5-6 and TRBJ2-5, is DAGVTQSPTHLIKTRGQQVTLRCSPKSGHDTVSWYQQALGQGPQFIFQYYEEEERQRGNFPDRFSGHQFPNYSSELNVNALLLGDSALYLCASSPTGASTETQYFGPGTRLLVL.

The chain links TRBV7-8 to TRBJ2-6, with D perhaps TRBD2 (6 bases). The germline V and J ends were trimmed by 1 base and 8 bases, with 21 bases remaining between them. This CDR3 spans 18 amino acids. Germline CDR1 and CDR2: SGHVS and FQNEAQ. The CDR3 sequence: CASSLVGPTAGFSNVLTF. In DNA form, the CDR3 reads TGTGCCAGCAGCTTAGTGGGGCCGACTGCGGGGTTTTCCAACGTCCTGACTTTC. Looking up the rest from reference TRBV7-8 and TRBJ2-6 gives the full variable domain: GAGVSQSPRYKVAKRGQDVALRCDPISGHVSLFWYQQALGQGPEFLTYFQNEAQLDKSGLPSDRFFAERPEGSVSTLKIQRTQQEDSAVYLCASSLVGPTAGFSNVLTFGAGSRLTVL.

The V and J genes are TRBV5-5 and TRBJ1-1; no firm D call. V lost 2 bases and J 5 bases, leaving 10 bases between the germline ends. Germline V lookup: CDR1 SGHKS, CDR2 YYEKEE (reference sequence). This CDR3 has 13 amino acids. CDR3 protein: CASSLTGSTEAFF. CDR3 bases: TGTGCCAGCAGCTTAACCGGGAGTACTGAAGCTTTCTTT.

The chain uses TRBV2 and TRBJ2-7, with no clear D. V was clipped by 0 bases and J by 2 bases, with 8 bases between them. Per the germline V gene, CDR1 is SNHLY and CDR2 is FYNNEI. The CDR3 consists of 14 residues. The CDR3 DNA reads as TGTGCCAGCAGTGAAGCTCTCGGCCCCTACGAGCAGTACTTC. It is translated as CASSEALGPYEQYF.

This clone was recorded a few times. This rearrangement joins TRBV6-1 to TRBJ2-3; 9 positions agree with TRBD1. The CDR3 totals 15 residues. Per germline, CDR1 MNHNS and CDR2 SASEGT. Trimming at V came to 6 bases and at J to 3 bases, leaving 7 bases not matched to a gene. CDR3 sequence: CASRGGTGSTDTQYF. CDR3 nucleotide sequence: TGTGCCAGCAGAGGGGGGACAGGGAGTACAGATACGCAGTATTTT.

V is TRBV29-1 and J is TRBJ1-2; 8 bases match TRBD1. CDR1 is SQVTM and CDR2 is ANQGSEA in the germline V gene. Losses at the gene ends were 7 bases for V and 7 bases for J; bases not matched to a gene: 5. There are 11 residues in the CDR3. The CDR3 nucleotides are TGCAGCGATCTAGGGACAGGTGGCTACACCTTC. Translated: CSDLGTGGYTF.

The chain has TRBV13 and TRBJ2-5; D not certain. The CDR3 is 12 amino acids. Looked up from germline, CDR1 is PRHDT and CDR2 is FYEKMQ (reference sequence). The V and J ends lost 6 bases and 5 bases respectively, with 10 bases between them. The CDR3 region has the DNA TGTGCCAGCAGTTCCCTGGCGGAGACCCAGTACTTC. Translated, it gives CASSSLAETQYF.

The chain is built from TRBV2 and TRBJ1-6, with 11 positions matching TRBD1. The CDR3 loop spans 14 amino acids. Germline V gene data show CDR1 as SNHLY and CDR2 as FYNNEI. The trim removed 6 bases at V and 7 bases at J, leaving 2 bases unmatched. The CDR3, as DNA: TGTGCCAGCAGCCGGGACAGGGGGAATTCACCCCTCCACTTT. This encodes CASSRDRGNSPLHF. The full variable domain, with the rest looked up from reference TRBV2 and TRBJ1-6, is EPEVTQTPSHQVTQMGQEVILRCVPISNHLYFYWYRQILGQKVEFLVSFYNNEISEKSEIFDDQFSVERPDGSNFTLKIRSTKLEDSAMYFCASSRDRGNSPLHFGNGTRLTVT.

CDR3 protein: CASRGRTTSYEQYF. The CDR3 region has the DNA TGCGCCAGCAGGGGCAGGACAACCTCCTACGAGCAGTACTTC. The J gene is TRBJ2-7, the V gene TRBV5-1; TRBD1 is a possible D gene (5 bases). Germline V gene lookup returns CDR1 SGHRS and CDR2 YFSETQ. V was shortened by 5 bases and J by 0 bases, with 12 bases between the two germline ends. The CDR3 runs 14 residues. Based on the CDR3 plus reference TRBV5-1 and TRBJ2-7, the full variable domain is KAGVTQTPRYLIKTRGQQVTLSCSPISGHRSVSWYQQTPGQGLQFLFEYFSETQRNKGNFPGRFSGRQFSNSRSEMNVSTLELGDSALYLCASRGRTTSYEQYFGPGTRLTVT.

The chain is built from TRBV10-3 and TRBJ1-5; 7 nucleotides agree with TRBD1. The CDR3 has 16 residues. The V segment lost 3 bases and the J segment 1 base; nucleotides outside the gene matches: 6. Germline V gives CDR1 ENHRY, CDR2 SYGVKD. In DNA, the CDR3 is TGTGCCATCAGTGAACGTCAGGGGGTAAGCAATCAGCCCCAGCATTTT. This codes for CAISERQGVSNQPQHF.

This rearrangement joins TRBV6-1 to TRBJ1-4, with a tentative D call TRBD1 (6 bases). The CDR3 sequence is 16 residues long. Germline CDR1 MNHNS, CDR2 SASEGT. V lost 4 bases and J 1 base, leaving 13 bases between the germline ends. CDR3 in amino acids: CASSGPGGLTNEKLFF. DNA for the CDR3: TGTGCCAGCAGTGGGCCTGGGGGGCTAACTAATGAAAAACTGTTTTTT.

V is TRBV5-8 and J is TRBJ1-1, with D tentatively TRBD1 (5 bases). CDR3 length equals 14 residues. Trimming removed 7 bases at V and 4 bases at J, with 17 bases between. Germline loops: CDR1 SGHTS, CDR2 YDEGEE. DNA of the CDR3: TGTGCCAGCTGGGACGCGGGTTGGGTCACTGAAGCTTTCTTT. It specifies CASWDAGWVTEAFF.

The rearrangement uses TRBV6-1 and TRBJ2-1; D is unclear. The V end lost 4 bases, the J end lost 5 bases, and 6 bases lay between the germline ends. The CDR3 runs to 12 residues. Germline V gene sequence: CDR1 MNHNS, CDR2 SASEGT. CDR3 DNA: TGTGCCAGCAGTGTCTGGGACAATGAGCAGTTCTTC. Protein sequence: CASSVWDNEQFF.

The V gene is TRBV7-6, the J gene TRBJ1-1; the D is unclear. Trimming took 0 bases from V and 0 from J, leaving 14 bases between them. The length of the CDR3 is 17 residues. The germline V gene has CDR1 SGHVS and CDR2 FNYEAQ. CDR3 bases: TGTGCCAGCAGCTTAGCTTTACTGAGTGGGTTGAACACTGAAGCTTTCTTT. This encodes CASSLALLSGLNTEAFF.

The chain couples TRBV6-4 to TRBJ1-5; no reliable D call. V lost 0 bases, J lost 6 bases, and 6 bases lay in between. This CDR3 contains 13 residues. CDR1 is MRHNA, CDR2 SNTAGT, per germline. CDR3 residues: CASSDSAAQPQHF. DNA of the CDR3: TGTGCCAGCAGTGACTCGGCAGCTCAGCCCCAGCATTTT.

Concerning this clone itself: At the DNA level, this CDR3 is encoded by other sequences in the same sample as well. The rearrangement uses TRBV5-4 and TRBJ1-4; D unresolved. Germline V gene data show CDR1 as SGHNT and CDR2 as YYREEE (reference sequence). The V gene lost 0 bases and the J gene lost 5 bases, with 8 bases spanning the gap. This CDR3 region has 14 residues. CDR3 sequence (DNA): TGTGCCAGCAGCTTGGCAGGAAACAATGAAAAACTGTTTTTT. Translating it yields CASSLAGNNEKLFF.

The rearrangement uses TRBV6-1 and TRBJ2-2; D uncertain. The length of the CDR3 is 14 residues. V lost 7 bases and J 3 bases, leaving 12 bases between the germline ends. Germline V gene data show CDR1 as MNHNS and CDR2 as SASEGT. CDR3 in DNA: TGTGCCAGCACCGACGACCGATACACCGGGGAGCTGTTTTTT. Translated: CASTDDRYTGELFF.

This clone has only a few counts. The rearrangement links TRBV4-1 to TRBJ1-5, with 9 bases fitting TRBD1. CDR3 length equals 14 residues. Unmatched junction bases numbered 5, after V lost 6 bases and J lost 5 bases. From germline, CDR1 is MGHRA and CDR2 YSYEKL. This chain's CDR3 is CASSLGQGDQPQHF. The DNA for the CDR3 is TGCGCCAGCAGTTTGGGACAGGGAGATCAGCCCCAGCATTTT.

The chain couples TRBV19 to TRBJ1-2; 9 bases map to TRBD1. The CDR3 contains 18 residues. V lost 0 bases and J lost 0; bases outside the gene matches: 8. Germline assignment: CDR1 LNHDA and CDR2 SQIVND (reference sequence). The CDR3 here is CASSIDRTGETANYGYTF. The CDR3 nucleotides read TGTGCCAGTAGTATAGACCGGACAGGGGAAACAGCTAACTATGGCTACACCTTC.

The chain couples TRBV4-1 to TRBJ2-1; D is possibly TRBD2 (6 bases). V lost 2 bases and J lost 4, with 9 bases in between. The CDR3 is 14 amino acids. The V gene's germline CDR1 is MGHRA and CDR2 YSYEKL. The CDR3 sequence is CASSQRDFYNEQFF. DNA for the CDR3: TGCGCCAGCAGCCAACGGGACTTTTACAATGAGCAGTTCTTC.

The chain combines TRBV11-2 with TRBJ2-7, with D possibly TRBD2 on 5 matching bases. Per germline, CDR1 SGHAT and CDR2 FQNNGV. The CDR3 consists of 17 residues. Trimming shortened V by 0 bases and J by 3 bases, and 18 bases separated the two germline ends. The CDR3, as DNA: TGTGCCAGCAGCTTAGAGGTAGGAGGTCATTTCGACTACGAGCAGTACTTC. Translated: CASSLEVGGHFDYEQYF.

CDR3 sequence reads: CASSSNRGGGTEAFF. In nucleotides, the CDR3 is TGTGCCAGCAGCTCTAACAGGGGCGGAGGCACTGAAGCTTTCTTT. The V call is TRBV11-2, the J call TRBJ1-1; 7 bases map to TRBD1. The CDR3 spans 15 residues. Germline V gene sequence: CDR1 SGHAT, CDR2 FQNNGV. With V trimmed by 4 bases and J by 4 bases, 9 bases remained unmatched.

This chain uses TRBV30 with TRBJ2-7; D is perhaps TRBD2 (5 bases). Germline V gives CDR1 GTSNPN, CDR2 SVGIG (reference sequence). The CDR3 is 13 residues long. Between the trimmed V and J ends, which lost 2 bases and 5 bases, there was a span of 13 bases. This CDR3 is CAWSRERIHEQYF. In DNA, the CDR3 is TGTGCCTGGAGTAGGGAGAGAATCCACGAGCAGTACTTC.

The chain couples TRBV30 to TRBJ1-5, with D perhaps TRBD1 (5 bases). The V and J ends lost 3 bases and 3 bases respectively, with 30 bases between them. CDR3 length: 20 residues. The germline gives CDR1 GTSNPN, CDR2 SVGIG (reference sequence). The CDR3 DNA reads as TGTGCCTGGAGGCGAGCGGTGCGGGCGGGGGGATTCCTGAACAATCAGCCCCAGCATTTT. Translation: CAWRRAVRAGGFLNNQPQHF.

The V and J genes are TRBV7-8 and TRBJ2-5; 10 bases fit TRBD2. V trimming: 1 base; J trimming: 4 bases; junction bases outside the gene matches: 6. CDR3 size: 16 residues. Germline V gene sequence: CDR1 SGHVS, CDR2 FQNEAQ. The CDR3 DNA follows: TGTGCCAGCAGCTTAGGCACTAGCGGGGAACGAGAGACCCAGTACTTC. Its translation is CASSLGTSGERETQYF. Full variable domain (outside the CDR3, taken from reference TRBV7-8 and TRBJ2-5): GAGVSQSPRYKVAKRGQDVALRCDPISGHVSLFWYQQALGQGPEFLTYFQNEAQLDKSGLPSDRFFAERPEGSVSTLKIQRTQQEDSAVYLCASSLGTSGERETQYFGPGTRLLVL.

This chain joins TRBV9 and TRBJ2-7; possible D gene TRBD2, 6 bases. V lost 0 bases and J lost 0, with 10 bases in between. There are 15 residues in the CDR3. Germline CDR1 SGDLS, CDR2 YYNGEE. CDR3 in amino acids: CASSVDYGSSYEQYF. CDR3 DNA: TGTGCCAGCAGCGTAGATTACGGGAGCTCCTACGAGCAGTACTTC.

V is TRBV7-9 and J is TRBJ2-2, with 9 bases aligning to TRBD1. Germline V lookup: CDR1 SEHNR, CDR2 FQNEAQ (reference sequence). The length of the CDR3 is 16 residues. V was pared by 5 bases and J by 3 bases, with 7 bases of the junction left unmatched. The CDR3 region is CASSPRDRDYTGELFF. For the CDR3, the DNA is TGTGCCAGCAGCCCCCGGGACAGGGACTACACCGGGGAGCTGTTTTTT.

The genes are TRBV6-5 and TRBJ1-1, with D uncertain. Deletions cut 6 bases from V and 0 bases from J, with 8 bases between. The CDR3 contains 13 residues. Germline V gene sequence: CDR1 MNHEY, CDR2 SVGAGI. CDR3 DNA: TGTGCCAGCAGGACGGCCATGAACACTGAAGCTTTCTTT. It is translated as CASRTAMNTEAFF.

This clone has just a few counts. The chain employs TRBV19 and TRBJ1-1; a weak D match, TRBD1 (5 bases). V was clipped by 5 bases and J by 11 bases, with 15 bases between them. The CDR3 sequence is 12 residues long. Germline CDR1 LNHDA, CDR2 SQIVND (reference sequence). CDR3 protein: CASSGDRRNAFF. CDR3 nucleotide sequence: TGTGCCAGTAGTGGGGACCGGAGGAACGCTTTCTTT.

This rearrangement joins TRBV10-3 to TRBJ2-1, with D possibly called TRBD1 or TRBD2 (5 bases each). Germline V gene sequence: CDR1 ENHRY, CDR2 SYGVKD. The CDR3 contains 14 residues. Trimming pared 6 bases from V and 7 bases from J, leaving 16 bases between. CDR3 nucleotide sequence: TGTGCCATCAGCCCGGGACCAACTGGGAATGAGCAGTTCTTC. Its protein product is CAISPGPTGNEQFF.

This clone was picked up one time. V usage is TRBV4-1 and J usage is TRBJ1-4, with 9 bases lining up with TRBD1. J lost 8 bases, V lost 4 bases, and 11 bases had no gene match. Germline assignment: CDR1 MGHRA and CDR2 YSYEKL. The length of the CDR3 is 16 residues. CDR3 region: CASSPPTGTGSEKLFF. As DNA, the CDR3 is TGCGCCAGCAGCCCACCTACCGGGACAGGGAGCGAAAAACTGTTTTTT.